This T cell receptor beta chain was profiled in a study of cytomegalovirus exposure and HLA in healthy donors. Study results and caveats: In a later analysis, a missense DCLRE1C variant was linked to TCR beta V- and J-gene trimming.

For this clone: Antigen specificity is unknown.

At collection, donors were nominally healthy, but unrecorded immune exposures were probable. CDR3 length: 14 amino acids. CDR1 is SNHLY, CDR2 FYNNEI, per germline. V trimming: 4 bases; J trimming: 4 bases; junction bases outside the gene matches: 6. PCR employed 60 Vbeta and 13 Jbeta primers. Methods used by the authors: Later, roughly 86 million unique TCR beta chains were counted in an analysis, and approximately 10 million of them were shared. Clones were read by immunoSEQ multiplex PCR, and TCRdb kept only the in-frame ones, dropping some. V, J and clone size are taken as reported in that table, and D and trimming were inferred from the DNA itself. The sample has about 160,000 clones, roughly 80% seen once.

Sequencing input: PBMCs. The chain has TRBV2 and TRBJ1-1, with 7 bases matching TRBD1. The source is a female donor in good health and CMV-seronegative. The CDR3 is CASSANRGGTEAFF. CDR3 coding DNA: TGTGCCAGCAGTGCAAACAGGGGAGGCACTGAAGCTTTCTTT.